A selection of T cell receptor beta chains follows, all from one sample in a study of vaccination effects on CD4 cells after COVID-19. Data came from immunoSEQ multiplex PCR; TCRdb stores just in-frame clones and leaves some out. The data show about 71,000 clones, with roughly 72% seen just once and under 4.5% held by the top ten. Their recognized antigens are unknown. The source was CD4+ T cells from PBMCs cultured with HCoV-OC43 spike peptides, collected before COVID-19 vaccination. All receptors derive from a human donor who received a COVID-19 vaccine. Each CDR3 is given with its conserved first and last residue. The D gene is left open where the match is weak. Not all rows give a size; the values are once, few, many and, for expanded clones, a class.

V gene,D gene,clone size,J gene,CDR3 protein,CDR3 DNA
TRBV7-3,TRBD2,NA,TRBJ2-5,CASSSHSGGEETQYF,TGTGCCAGCAGCTCTCATAGCGGGGGGGAAGAGACCCAGTACTTC
TRBV5-4,TRBD1,NA,TRBJ1-3,CASSLWAGTDSGNTIYF,TGTGCCAGCAGCTTGTGGGCTGGGACAGACTCTGGAAACACCATATATTTT
TRBV3-1/TRBV3-2,NA,NA,TRBJ2-5,CASSQDIGETQYF,TGTGCCAGCAGCCAAGATATAGGGGAGACCCAGTACTTC
TRBV5-1,TRBD1,NA,TRBJ1-4,CASSQGQGGRGEKLFF,TGCGCCAGCAGCCAGGGACAGGGGGGTAGAGGAGAAAAACTGTTTTTT
TRBV30,NA,NA,TRBJ1-3,CAWKSGGDTIYF,TGTGCCTGGAAGAGCGGGGGTGACACCATATATTTT
TRBV7-7,TRBD1,NA,TRBJ2-5,CASSKTGVETQYF,TGTGCCAGCAGCAAGACAGGGGTGGAGACCCAGTACTTC
TRBV10-3,NA,few,TRBJ1-5,CAISESGQPQHF,TGTGCCATCAGTGAGTCTGGTCAGCCCCAGCATTTT
TRBV5-8,NA,few,TRBJ2-2,CASSFTGYDTGELFF,TGTGCCAGCAGCTTCACAGGTTACGACACCGGGGAGCTGTTTTTT
TRBV5-4,NA,NA,TRBJ2-6,CASSLPGNSGANVLTF,TGTGCCAGCAGCTTACCGGGGAACTCTGGGGCCAACGTCCTGACTTTC
TRBV2,TRBD2,NA,TRBJ2-3,CASTSLAGVGESSTDTQYF,TGTGCCAGCACCTCTCTAGCGGGGGTGGGGGAATCTAGCACAGATACGCAGTATTTT
TRBV6-4,NA,once,TRBJ1-6,CASRSLAGRNSPLHF,TGTGCCAGCAGATCTCTGGCCGGGAGGAATTCACCCCTCCACTTT
TRBV19,TRBD2,NA,TRBJ2-2,CASSIAFGLAGLRGGELFF,TGTGCCAGTAGTATAGCCTTCGGGCTAGCGGGGCTTCGGGGCGGGGAGCTGTTTTTT
TRBV19,TRBD1,NA,TRBJ1-5,CASSILGQGANQPQHF,TGTGCCAGTAGTATATTAGGGCAGGGGGCTAACCAGCCCCAGCATTTT
TRBV24-1,NA,few,TRBJ2-2,CATSDFRTLTGELFF,TGTGCCACCAGTGATTTTAGGACACTCACCGGGGAGCTGTTTTTT
TRBV11-2,TRBD1,NA,TRBJ2-2,CASSLTGDQLFF,TGTGCCAGCAGCCTGACAGGGGATCAGCTGTTTTTT
TRBV28,TRBD2,NA,TRBJ2-1,CASSFLALTSFVYNEQFF,TGTGCCAGCAGCTTTCTCGCTTTGACTAGCTTCGTTTACAATGAGCAGTTCTTC
TRBV11-2,NA,few,TRBJ1-6,CASSEQVGKWALHF,TGTGCCAGCAGCGAACAGGTGGGGAAATGGGCCCTCCACTTT
TRBV13,TRBD2,NA,TRBJ2-2,CASSFTSGGTGELFF,TGTGCCAGCAGCTTTACTAGCGGGGGGACCGGGGAGCTGTTTTTT
TRBV5-1,NA,few,TRBJ2-4,CASSLAGAHDPKDF,TGCGCCAGCAGCTTGGCAGGGGCCCATGATCCAAAGGACTTC
TRBV11-2,TRBD2,NA,TRBJ2-3,CASSLPRVAGRTDTQYF,TGTGCCAGCAGCTTACCTCGGGTAGCGGGGCGCACAGATACGCAGTATTTT
TRBV7-8,NA,few,TRBJ1-5,CASSPDRTNQPQHF,TGTGCCAGCAGCCCAGACAGGACGAATCAGCCCCAGCATTTT
TRBV30,TRBD1,few,TRBJ2-2,CAWSVQQGVVYTGELFF,TGTGCCTGGAGTGTACAACAGGGGGTAGTTTACACCGGGGAGCTGTTTTTT